This T cell receptor (beta chain) was found in a study of shared clonotypes between healthy human individuals. Looking at the study overall: CD8 memory received one plate per donor, CD8 naive two, CD4 memory three and CD4 naive three.

Germline values: CDR1 MNHEY, CDR2 SVGAGI. There are 13 residues in the CDR3. V lost 6 bases and J lost 4; bases outside the gene matches: 3. Findings and limits, study-wide: The study found lower generation probabilities in non-shared clonotypes than in those shared by all four donors. Clonotypes that were shared across a handful of donors made up around 5.5% of naive CD4 clonotypes. In having few donors, the study represented limited genetic and exposure-history diversity.

A word on this clone: As yet, its antigen is unknown.

The repertoire was sequenced with immunoSEQ multiplex PCR; TCRdb's copy has only in-frame clones and lacks some. In the table there are millions of clones, roughly 92% of which are singletons. The clonotype originates from a man younger than 30 in good health. The chain couples TRBV6-5 to TRBJ2-1; TRBD1 matches 7 bases. Material for sequencing was naive CD4+ T cells sorted from blood. As for subset: CD45RA+ positively selected. DNA for the CDR3: TGTGCCAGCAGGAGACAGGGTTACAATGAGCAGTTCTTC. Translating gives CASRRQGYNEQFF.